This TCR beta chain was captured by sequencing in a study of a mutant IDH1 vaccine in newly diagnosed glioma. Overall study: Patients began vaccination 4-6 weeks after radiotherapy alone, or with temozolomide cycles.

For this clone: Its cognate antigen is unknown.

Specified time point: week 35, safety follow-up. Vaccinated patients received 300 ug of mutant IDH1 20-mer peptide per dose, with topical imiquimod. Some clones are missing from TCRdb's copy, which holds only in-frame ones; the method was immunoSEQ multiplex PCR. The table lists under 40,000 clones, around 83% of them singletons. This receptor was identified in a woman in her late teens or twenties with glioma. The sample consisted of PBMCs, taken from a glioma patient whose treatment included an IDH1 peptide vaccine.

This CDR3 is CARSFNESDYGYTF. The CDR3 DNA is TGTGCCAGAAGCTTCAACGAGTCTGACTATGGCTACACCTTC. This chain connects TRBV5-3 to TRBJ1-2, with D unresolved. TRBV5-3 is an open reading frame, and its role is uncertain. CDR3 length: 14 residues. The ends were cut back, 2 bases at V and 3 bases at J, with 11 bases in the middle.